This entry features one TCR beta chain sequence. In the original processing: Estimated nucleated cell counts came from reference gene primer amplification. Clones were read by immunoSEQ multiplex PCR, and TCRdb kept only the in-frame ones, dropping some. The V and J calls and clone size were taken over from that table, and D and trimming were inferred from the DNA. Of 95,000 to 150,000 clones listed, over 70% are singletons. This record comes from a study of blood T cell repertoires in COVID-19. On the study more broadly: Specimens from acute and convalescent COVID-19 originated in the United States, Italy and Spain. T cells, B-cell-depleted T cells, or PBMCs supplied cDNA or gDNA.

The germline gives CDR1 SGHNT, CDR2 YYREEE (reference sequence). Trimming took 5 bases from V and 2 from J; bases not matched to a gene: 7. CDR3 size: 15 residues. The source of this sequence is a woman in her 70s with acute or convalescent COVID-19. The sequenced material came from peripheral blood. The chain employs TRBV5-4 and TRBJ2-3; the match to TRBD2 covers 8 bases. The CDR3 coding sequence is TGTGCCAGCAGACCCCCGGGACTAGTCACAGATACGCAGTATTTT. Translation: CASRPPGLVTDTQYF.